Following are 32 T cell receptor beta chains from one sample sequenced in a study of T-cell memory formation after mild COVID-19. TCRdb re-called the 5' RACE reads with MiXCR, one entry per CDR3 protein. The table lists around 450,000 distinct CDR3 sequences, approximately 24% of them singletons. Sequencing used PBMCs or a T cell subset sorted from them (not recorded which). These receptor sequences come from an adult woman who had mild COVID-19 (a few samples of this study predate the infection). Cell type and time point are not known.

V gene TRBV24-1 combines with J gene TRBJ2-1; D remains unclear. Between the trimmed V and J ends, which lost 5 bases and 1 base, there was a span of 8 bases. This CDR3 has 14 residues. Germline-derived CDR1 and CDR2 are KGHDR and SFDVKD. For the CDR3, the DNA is TGTGCCACCAGTGTAAGCGTTTCCTACAATGAGCAGTTCTTC. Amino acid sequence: CATSVSVSYNEQFF.

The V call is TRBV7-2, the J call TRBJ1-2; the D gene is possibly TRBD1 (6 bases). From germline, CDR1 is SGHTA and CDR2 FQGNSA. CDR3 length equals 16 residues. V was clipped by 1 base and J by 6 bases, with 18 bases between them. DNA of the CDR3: TGTGCCAGCAGCTTAGGCGGACGAAACGGGGGGCATGGCTACACCTTC. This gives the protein CASSLGGRNGGHGYTF.

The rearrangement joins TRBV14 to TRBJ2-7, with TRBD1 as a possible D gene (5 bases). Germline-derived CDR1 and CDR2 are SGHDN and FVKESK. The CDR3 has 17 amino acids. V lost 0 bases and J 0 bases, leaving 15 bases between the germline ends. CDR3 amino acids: CASSQEISSDSSYEQYF. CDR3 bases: TGTGCCAGCAGCCAAGAAATCAGCAGTGACAGCTCCTACGAGCAGTACTTC.

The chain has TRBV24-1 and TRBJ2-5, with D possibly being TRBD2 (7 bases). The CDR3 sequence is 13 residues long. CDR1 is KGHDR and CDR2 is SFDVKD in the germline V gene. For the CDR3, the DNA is TGTGCGACCGGCGGGGGCTATCAAGAGACCCAGTACTTC. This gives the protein CATGGGYQETQYF.

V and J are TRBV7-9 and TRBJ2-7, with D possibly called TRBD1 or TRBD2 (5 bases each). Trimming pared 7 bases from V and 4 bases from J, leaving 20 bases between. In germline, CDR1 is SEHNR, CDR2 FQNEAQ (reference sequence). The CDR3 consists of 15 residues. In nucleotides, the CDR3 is TGTGCCAGCACCAGAGGGACCGGGCGAGGGTACGAGCAGTACTTC. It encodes CASTRGTGRGYEQYF.

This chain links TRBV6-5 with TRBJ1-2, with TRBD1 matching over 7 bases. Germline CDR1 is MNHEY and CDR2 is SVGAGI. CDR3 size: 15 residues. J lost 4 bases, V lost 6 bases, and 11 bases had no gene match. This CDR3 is CASSPAPGQPYGYTF. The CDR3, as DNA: TGTGCCAGCAGCCCAGCTCCGGGACAGCCCTATGGCTACACCTTC.

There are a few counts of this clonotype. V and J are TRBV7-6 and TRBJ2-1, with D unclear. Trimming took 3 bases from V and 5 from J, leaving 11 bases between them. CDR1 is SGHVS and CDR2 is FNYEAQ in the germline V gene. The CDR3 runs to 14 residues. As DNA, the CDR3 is TGTGCCAGCAGCTTTGTCATTGGAGACAATGAGCAGTTCTTC. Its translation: CASSFVIGDNEQFF.

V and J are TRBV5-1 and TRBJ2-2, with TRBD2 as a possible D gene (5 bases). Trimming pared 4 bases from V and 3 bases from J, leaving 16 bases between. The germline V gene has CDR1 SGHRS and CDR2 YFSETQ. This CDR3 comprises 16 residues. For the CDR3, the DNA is TGCGCCAGCAGCCCTTCGCGGGTGCCGCACACCGGGGAGCTGTTTTTT. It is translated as CASSPSRVPHTGELFF.

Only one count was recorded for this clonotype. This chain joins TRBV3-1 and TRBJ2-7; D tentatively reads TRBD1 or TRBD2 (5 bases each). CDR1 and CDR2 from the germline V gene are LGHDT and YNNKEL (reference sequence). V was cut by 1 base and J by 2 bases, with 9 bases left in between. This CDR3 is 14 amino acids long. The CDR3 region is CASSQAWGTYEQYF. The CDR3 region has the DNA TGTGCCAGCAGCCAAGCGTGGGGGACCTACGAGCAGTACTTC.

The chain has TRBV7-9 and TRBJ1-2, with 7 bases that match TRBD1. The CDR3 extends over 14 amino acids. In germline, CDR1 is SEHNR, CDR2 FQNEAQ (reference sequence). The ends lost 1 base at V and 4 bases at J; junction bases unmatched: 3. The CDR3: CASSLGGTAYGYTF. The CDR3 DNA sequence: TGTGCCAGCAGCTTAGGTGGGACAGCCTATGGCTACACCTTC.

The CDR3 nucleotides read TGTGCCAGCAGCTTACAGGGGGCAGGGAAAAGCTCCTACGAGCAGTACTTC. It codes for CASSLQGAGKSSYEQYF. The chain joins TRBV7-2 to TRBJ2-7, with 8 bases identical to TRBD1. Germline loops: CDR1 SGHTA, CDR2 FQGNSA. V was clipped by 2 bases and J by 0 bases; unmatched bases: 9. This CDR3 is built from 17 residues. Based on the CDR3 plus reference TRBV7-2 and TRBJ2-7, the full variable domain is GAGVSQSPSNKVTEKGKDVELRCDPISGHTALYWYRQSLGQGLEFLIYFQGNSAPDKSGLPSDRFSAERTGGSVSTLTIQRTQQEDSAVYLCASSLQGAGKSSYEQYFGPGTRLTVT.

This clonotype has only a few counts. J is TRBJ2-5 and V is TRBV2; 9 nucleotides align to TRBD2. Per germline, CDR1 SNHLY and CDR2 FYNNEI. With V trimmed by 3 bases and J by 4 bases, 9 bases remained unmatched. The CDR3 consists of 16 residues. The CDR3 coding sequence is TGTGCCAGCAGTGAGGATCTAGCGGGATTGGGAGAGACCCAGTACTTC. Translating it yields CASSEDLAGLGETQYF. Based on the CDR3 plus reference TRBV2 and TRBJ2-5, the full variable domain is EPEVTQTPSHQVTQMGQEVILRCVPISNHLYFYWYRQILGQKVEFLVSFYNNEISEKSEIFDDQFSVERPDGSNFTLKIRSTKLEDSAMYFCASSEDLAGLGETQYFGPGTRLLVL.

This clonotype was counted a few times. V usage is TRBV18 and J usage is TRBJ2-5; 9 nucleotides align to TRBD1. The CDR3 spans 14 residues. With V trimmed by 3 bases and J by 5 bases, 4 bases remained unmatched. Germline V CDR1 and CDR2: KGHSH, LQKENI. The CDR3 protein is CASSPQQGAETQYF. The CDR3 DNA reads TGTGCCAGCTCACCGCAACAGGGGGCCGAGACCCAGTACTTC.

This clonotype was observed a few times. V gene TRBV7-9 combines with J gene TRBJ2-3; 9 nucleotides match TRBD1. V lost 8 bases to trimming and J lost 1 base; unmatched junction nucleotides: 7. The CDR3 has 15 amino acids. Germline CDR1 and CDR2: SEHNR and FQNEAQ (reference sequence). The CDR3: CASDAGQGRTDTQYF. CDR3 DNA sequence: TGTGCCAGCGACGCGGGACAGGGCCGCACAGATACGCAGTATTTT.

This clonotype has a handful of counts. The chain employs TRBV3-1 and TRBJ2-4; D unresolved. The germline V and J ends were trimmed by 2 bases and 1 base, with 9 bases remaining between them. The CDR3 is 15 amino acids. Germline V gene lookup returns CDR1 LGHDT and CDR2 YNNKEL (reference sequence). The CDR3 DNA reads TGTGCCAGCAGCCAACCGGCGCTGGCCAAAAACATTCAGTACTTC. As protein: CASSQPALAKNIQYF.

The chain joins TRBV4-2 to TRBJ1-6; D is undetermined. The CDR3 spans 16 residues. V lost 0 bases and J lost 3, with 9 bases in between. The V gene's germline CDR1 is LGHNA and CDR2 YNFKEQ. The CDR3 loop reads CASSQDLGGYNSPLHF. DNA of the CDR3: TGTGCCAGCAGCCAAGACCTGGGCGGCTATAATTCACCCCTCCACTTT.

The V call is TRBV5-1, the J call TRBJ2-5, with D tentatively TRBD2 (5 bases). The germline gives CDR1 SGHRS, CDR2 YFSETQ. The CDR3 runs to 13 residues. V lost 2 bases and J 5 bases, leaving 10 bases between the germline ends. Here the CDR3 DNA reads TGCGCCAGCAGCTTCAACTGGGAGGAGACCCAGTACTTC. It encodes CASSFNWEETQYF.

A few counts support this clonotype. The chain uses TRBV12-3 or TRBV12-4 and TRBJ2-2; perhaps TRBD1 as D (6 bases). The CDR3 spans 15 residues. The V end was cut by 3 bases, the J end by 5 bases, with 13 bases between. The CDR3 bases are TGTGCCAGCAGTTTGCAACAGGGTGGAACCGGGGAGCTGTTTTTT. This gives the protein CASSLQQGGTGELFF.

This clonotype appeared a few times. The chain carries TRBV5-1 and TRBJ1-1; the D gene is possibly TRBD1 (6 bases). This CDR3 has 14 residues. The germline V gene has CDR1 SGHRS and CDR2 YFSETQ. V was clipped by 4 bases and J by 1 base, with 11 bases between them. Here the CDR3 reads CASSADSQNTEAFF. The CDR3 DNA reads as TGCGCCAGCAGCGCGGACAGTCAGAACACTGAAGCTTTCTTT. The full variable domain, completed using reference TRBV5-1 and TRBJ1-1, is KAGVTQTPRYLIKTRGQQVTLSCSPISGHRSVSWYQQTPGQGLQFLFEYFSETQRNKGNFPGRFSGRQFSNSRSEMNVSTLELGDSALYLCASSADSQNTEAFFGQGTRLTVV.

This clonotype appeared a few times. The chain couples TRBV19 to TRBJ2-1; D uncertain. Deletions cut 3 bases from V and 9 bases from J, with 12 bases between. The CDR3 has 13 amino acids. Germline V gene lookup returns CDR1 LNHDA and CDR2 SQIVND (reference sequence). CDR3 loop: CASSMAPATEQFF. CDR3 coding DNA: TGTGCCAGTAGTATGGCCCCAGCCACTGAGCAGTTCTTC.

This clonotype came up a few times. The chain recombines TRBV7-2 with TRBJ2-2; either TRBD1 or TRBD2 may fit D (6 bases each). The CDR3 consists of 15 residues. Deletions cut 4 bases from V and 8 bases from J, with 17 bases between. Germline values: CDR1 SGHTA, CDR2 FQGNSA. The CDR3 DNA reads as TGTGCCAGCAGCTCGGCCCGGGGGCGGGCGGGGGAGCTGTTTTTT. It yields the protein CASSSARGRAGELFF.

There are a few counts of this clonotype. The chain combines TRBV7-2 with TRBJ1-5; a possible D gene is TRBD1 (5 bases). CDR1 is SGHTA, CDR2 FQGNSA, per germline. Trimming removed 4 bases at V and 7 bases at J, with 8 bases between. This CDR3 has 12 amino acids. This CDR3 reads CASSSDRQPQHF. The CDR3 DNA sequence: TGTGCCAGCAGCTCCGACAGACAGCCCCAGCATTTT.

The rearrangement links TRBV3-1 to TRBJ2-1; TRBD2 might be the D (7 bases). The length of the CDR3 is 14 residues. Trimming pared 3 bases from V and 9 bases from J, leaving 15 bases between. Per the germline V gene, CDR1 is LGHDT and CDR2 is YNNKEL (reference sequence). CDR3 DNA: TGTGCCAGCAGCCAGGGGGGGGCTTTCGGTGAGCAGTTCTTC. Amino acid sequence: CASSQGGAFGEQFF.

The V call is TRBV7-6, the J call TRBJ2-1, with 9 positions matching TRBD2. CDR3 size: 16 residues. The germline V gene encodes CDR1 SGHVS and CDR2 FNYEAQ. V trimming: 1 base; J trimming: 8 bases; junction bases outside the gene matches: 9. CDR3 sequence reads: CASSLGGREGSHEQFF. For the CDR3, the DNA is TGTGCCAGCAGCTTAGGTGGGCGGGAGGGTTCGCATGAGCAGTTCTTC.

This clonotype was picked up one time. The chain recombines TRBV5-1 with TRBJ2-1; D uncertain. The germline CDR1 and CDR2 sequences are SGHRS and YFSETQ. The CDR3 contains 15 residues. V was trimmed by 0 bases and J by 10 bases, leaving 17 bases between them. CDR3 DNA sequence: TGCGCCAGCAGCTTGGTGGCAGGACCTCTCGGGGAGCAGTTCTTC. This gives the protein CASSLVAGPLGEQFF.

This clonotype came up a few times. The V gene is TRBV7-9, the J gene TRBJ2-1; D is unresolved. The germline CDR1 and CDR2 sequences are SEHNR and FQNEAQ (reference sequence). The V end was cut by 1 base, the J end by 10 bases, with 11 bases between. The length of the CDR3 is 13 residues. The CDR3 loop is CASSLVGSAEQFF. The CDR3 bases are TGTGCCAGCAGCTTAGTCGGGTCAGCGGAGCAGTTCTTC.

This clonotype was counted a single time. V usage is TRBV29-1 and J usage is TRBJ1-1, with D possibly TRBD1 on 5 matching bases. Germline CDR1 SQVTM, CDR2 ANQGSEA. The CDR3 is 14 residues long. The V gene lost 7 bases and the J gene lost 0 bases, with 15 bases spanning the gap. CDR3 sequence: CSAQGWAMNTEAFF. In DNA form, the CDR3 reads TGCAGCGCCCAGGGTTGGGCGATGAACACTGAAGCTTTCTTT. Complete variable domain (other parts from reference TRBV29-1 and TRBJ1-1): SAVISQKPSRDICQRGTSLTIQCQVDSQVTMMFWYRQQPGQSLTLIATANQGSEATYESGFVIDKFPISRPNLTFSTLTVSNMSPEDSSIYLCSAQGWAMNTEAFFGQGTRLTVV.

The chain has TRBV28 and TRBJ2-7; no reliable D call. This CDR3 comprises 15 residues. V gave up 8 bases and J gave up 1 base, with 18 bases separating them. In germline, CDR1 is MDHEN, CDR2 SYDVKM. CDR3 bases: TGTGCCAGCGTTACCCCGGGTCACGGGTCCTACGAGCAGTACTTC. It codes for CASVTPGHGSYEQYF.

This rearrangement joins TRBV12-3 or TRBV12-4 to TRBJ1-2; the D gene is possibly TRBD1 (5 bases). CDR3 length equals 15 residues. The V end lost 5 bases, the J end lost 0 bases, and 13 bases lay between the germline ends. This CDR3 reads CASSLGTPANYGYTF. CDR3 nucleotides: TGTGCCAGCAGTCTTGGGACCCCCGCTAACTATGGCTACACCTTC.

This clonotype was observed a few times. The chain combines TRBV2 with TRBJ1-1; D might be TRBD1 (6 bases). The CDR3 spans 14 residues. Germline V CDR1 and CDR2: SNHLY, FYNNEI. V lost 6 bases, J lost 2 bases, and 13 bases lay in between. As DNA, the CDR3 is TGTGCCAGCAGGGCCCACGGGGGCAACACTGAAGCTTTCTTT. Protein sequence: CASRAHGGNTEAFF.

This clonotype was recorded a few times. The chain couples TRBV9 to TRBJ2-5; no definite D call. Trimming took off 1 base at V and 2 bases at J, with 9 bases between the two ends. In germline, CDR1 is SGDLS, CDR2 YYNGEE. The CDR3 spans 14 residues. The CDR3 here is CASSVTASQETQYF. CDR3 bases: TGTGCCAGCAGCGTAACAGCTAGTCAAGAGACCCAGTACTTC.

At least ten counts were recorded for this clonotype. CDR3 protein: CASSQGGLAGAREQFF. The CDR3 DNA follows: TGTGCCAGCAGTCAGGGAGGACTAGCGGGTGCCCGGGAGCAGTTCTTC. The chain couples TRBV7-9 to TRBJ2-1; 11 bases match TRBD2. CDR1 and CDR2 from the germline V gene are SEHNR and FQNEAQ (reference sequence). The CDR3 contains 16 residues. Trimming removed 6 bases from V and 10 bases from J; junction bases left unmatched: 14.